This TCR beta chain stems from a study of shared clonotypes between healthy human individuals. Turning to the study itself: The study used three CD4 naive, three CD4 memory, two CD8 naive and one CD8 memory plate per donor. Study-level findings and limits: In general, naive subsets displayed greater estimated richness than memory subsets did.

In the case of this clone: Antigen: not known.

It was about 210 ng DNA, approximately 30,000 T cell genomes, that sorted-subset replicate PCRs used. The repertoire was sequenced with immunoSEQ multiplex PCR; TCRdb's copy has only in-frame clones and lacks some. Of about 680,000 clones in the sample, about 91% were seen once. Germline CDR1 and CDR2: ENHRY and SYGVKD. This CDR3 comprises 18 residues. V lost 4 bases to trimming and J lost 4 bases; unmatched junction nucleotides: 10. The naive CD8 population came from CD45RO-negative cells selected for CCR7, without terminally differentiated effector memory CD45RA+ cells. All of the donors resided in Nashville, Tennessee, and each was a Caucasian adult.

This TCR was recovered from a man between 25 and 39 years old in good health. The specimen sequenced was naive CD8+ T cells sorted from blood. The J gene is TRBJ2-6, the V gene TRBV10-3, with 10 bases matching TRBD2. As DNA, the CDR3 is TGTGCCATCAGTGCGGGGACTAGCGCCCCCCCCGGGGCCAACGTCCTGACTTTC. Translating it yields CAISAGTSAPPGANVLTF.